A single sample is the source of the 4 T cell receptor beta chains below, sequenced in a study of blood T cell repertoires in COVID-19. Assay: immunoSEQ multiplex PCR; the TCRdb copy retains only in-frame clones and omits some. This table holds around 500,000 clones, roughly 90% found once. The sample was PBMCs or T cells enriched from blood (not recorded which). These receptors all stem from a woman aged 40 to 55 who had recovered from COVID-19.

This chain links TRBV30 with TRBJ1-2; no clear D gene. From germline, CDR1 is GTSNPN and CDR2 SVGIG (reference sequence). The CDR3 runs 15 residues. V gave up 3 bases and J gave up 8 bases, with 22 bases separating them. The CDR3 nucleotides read TGTGCCTGGAGCCTGGGCCTTAACAGAGGAGGGGGCTACACCTTC. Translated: CAWSLGLNRGGGYTF.

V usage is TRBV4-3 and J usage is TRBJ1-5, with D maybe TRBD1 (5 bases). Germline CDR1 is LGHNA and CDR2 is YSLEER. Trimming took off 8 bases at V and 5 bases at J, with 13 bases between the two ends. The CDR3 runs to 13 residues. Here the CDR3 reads CASSQGSYQPQHF. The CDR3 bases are TGCGCCAGCTCGCAGGGTAGTTATCAGCCCCAGCATTTT.

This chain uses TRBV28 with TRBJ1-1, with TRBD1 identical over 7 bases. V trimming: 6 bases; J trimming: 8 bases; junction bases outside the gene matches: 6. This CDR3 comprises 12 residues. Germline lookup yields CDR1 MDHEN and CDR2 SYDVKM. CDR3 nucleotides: TGTGCCAGCAGCCGACAGGGATTGGAAGCTTTCTTT. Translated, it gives CASSRQGLEAFF.

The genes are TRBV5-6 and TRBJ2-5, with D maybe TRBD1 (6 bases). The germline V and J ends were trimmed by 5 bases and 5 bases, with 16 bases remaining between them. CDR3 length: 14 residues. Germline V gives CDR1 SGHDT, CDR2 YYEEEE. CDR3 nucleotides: TGTGCCAGCAGGATGGGACAACGTGGGGAGACCCAGTACTTC. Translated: CASRMGQRGETQYF. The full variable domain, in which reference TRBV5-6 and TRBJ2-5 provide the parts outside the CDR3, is DAGVTQSPTHLIKTRGQQVTLRCSPKSGHDTVSWYQQALGQGPQFIFQYYEEEERQRGNFPDRFSGHQFPNYSSELNVNALLLGDSALYLCASRMGQRGETQYFGPGTRLLVL.